These T cell receptor beta chains were read from a single sample in a study of OX40 agonist ivuxolimab in advanced cancers. TCRdb's copy holds only in-frame clones and misses some; the assay was immunoSEQ multiplex PCR. The profile shows tens of thousands of clones, around 80% of them singletons. This specimen consisted of CD4+ or CD8+ T cells sorted from blood, obtained in a trial of the OX40 agonist ivuxolimab. Every receptor here comes from an adult with an advanced solid tumor such as melanoma, head and neck, liver or kidney cancer. Each CDR3 is given with its conserved first and last residue. Clone size is stated in some rows and not others, as once, few, many or a class when expanded.

v_call: TRBV4-1
clone_size: -
cdr3_aa: CASSQAGTFSTDTQYF

v_call: TRBV7-9
clone_size: -
cdr3_aa: CASGTRSTDTQYF

v_call: TRBV5-1
clone_size: -
cdr3_aa: CASSWRAGAGTEAFF

v_call: TRBV27
clone_size: -
cdr3_aa: CASTQQGPGSEQFF

v_call: TRBV15
clone_size: -
cdr3_aa: CATSSPVSPRGEQYF

v_call: TRBV7-9
clone_size: once
cdr3_aa: CASSFGQGRVTDTQYF

v_call: TRBV10-3
clone_size: once
cdr3_aa: CAISGGDRGIPTDTQYF

v_call: TRBV16
clone_size: -
cdr3_aa: CASSQPSGRSSCNEQFF

v_call: TRBV18
clone_size: -
cdr3_aa: CASSPPGGRGTEAFF

v_call: TRBV11-2
clone_size: -
cdr3_aa: CALLRGDPDNSNQPQHF

v_call: TRBV21-1
clone_size: -
cdr3_aa: CASSKDYRRTSGKGTQYF

v_call: TRBV15
clone_size: -
cdr3_aa: CATSRIGVGYNEQFF

v_call: TRBV7-9
clone_size: -
cdr3_aa: CASSRGTQHGNTIYF

v_call: TRBV18
clone_size: -
cdr3_aa: CASSPGTDTQYF

v_call: TRBV25-1
clone_size: -
cdr3_aa: CASSAPTPGEQYF

v_call: TRBV18
clone_size: -
cdr3_aa: CASSPSGMSDTQYF

v_call: TRBV5-5
clone_size: -
cdr3_aa: CASSLAAFSGEFF

v_call: TRBV15
clone_size: -
cdr3_aa: CATSRDRGGGETQYF

v_call: TRBV4-2
clone_size: few
cdr3_aa: CASSQVGVSKMIEAFF

v_call: TRBV21-1
clone_size: few
cdr3_aa: CASSKVTPGLMNTGELFF

v_call: TRBV7-9
clone_size: few
cdr3_aa: CASSLARDSNQPQHF

v_call: TRBV11-2
clone_size: once
cdr3_aa: CASTLNRADTEAFF